Each of the 13 T cell receptor beta chains below was sequenced from the same sample in a study of shared clonotypes between healthy human individuals. The repertoire was sequenced with immunoSEQ multiplex PCR; TCRdb's copy has only in-frame clones and lacks some. The sample holds fewer than 1.6 million clones, about 98.5% seen once. The sample taken for sequencing was naive CD4+ T cells sorted from blood. Stated subset: CD45RA+ positively selected. All receptors come from a man aged 25-45 years in good health.

The chain uses TRBV28 and TRBJ2-7, with TRBD2 matching 8 bases. CDR3 size: 16 residues. V trimming: 1 base; J trimming: 0 bases; junction bases outside the gene matches: 5. Germline CDR1 is MDHEN and CDR2 is SYDVKM. In DNA form, the CDR3 reads TGTGCCAGCAGTTTATCATTAGCGGGGTTCTCCTACGAGCAGTACTTC. This sequence encodes CASSLSLAGFSYEQYF.

The CDR3: CASSSGTRRWEQFF. The CDR3 DNA follows: TGCGCCAGCAGCTCCGGGACTAGACGGTGGGAGCAGTTCTTC. The chain has TRBV5-1 and TRBJ2-1; 8 bases map to TRBD2. The CDR3 loop spans 14 amino acids. Germline values: CDR1 SGHRS, CDR2 YFSETQ. The ends lost 3 bases at V and 10 bases at J; junction bases unmatched: 9.

The CDR3 DNA follows: TGTGCCAGCAGCCAAGATCTCGGCGGGAGCGGGCAGTACTTC. Encoded protein: CASSQDLGGSGQYF. The chain is built from TRBV14 and TRBJ2-7, with TRBD2 matching 7 bases. From germline, CDR1 is SGHDN and CDR2 FVKESK. The trim removed 0 bases at V and 9 bases at J, leaving 8 bases unmatched. The CDR3 covers 14 residues.

The rearrangement joins TRBV4-2 to TRBJ2-1, with 7 nucleotides matching TRBD1. Germline V lookup: CDR1 LGHNA, CDR2 YNFKEQ. V lost 0 bases, J lost 7 bases, and 9 bases stayed unmatched. The CDR3 runs 16 residues. The CDR3 DNA is TGTGCCAGCAGCCAAGATCCCCAGGGGGAATTTAATGAGCAGTTCTTC. Its protein product is CASSQDPQGEFNEQFF.

The rearrangement uses TRBV29-1 and TRBJ2-7; 9 bases agree with TRBD1. The germline gives CDR1 SQVTM, CDR2 ANQGSEA. With V trimmed by 4 bases and J by 4 bases, 5 bases remained unmatched. The CDR3 extends over 13 amino acids. In nucleotides, the CDR3 is TGCAGCGTTGGGGACAGGGTGGAGTACGAGCAGTACTTC. It yields the protein CSVGDRVEYEQYF.

V and J are TRBV7-6 and TRBJ2-1; D tentatively fits TRBD1 or TRBD2 (6 bases each). With 2 bases removed from V and 10 bases from J, the gap between germline ends came to 12 bases. The CDR3 runs 13 residues. The germline V gene encodes CDR1 SGHVS and CDR2 FNYEAQ. CDR3 DNA: TGTGCCAGCAGCTTATCTCGGGGGCCGGAGCAGTTCTTC. Amino acid sequence: CASSLSRGPEQFF.

CDR3 coding DNA: TGTGCCAGCAGTGCCAGGCCCGGGCAGCCCCAGCATTTT. This codes for CASSARPGQPQHF. This rearrangement joins TRBV6-4 to TRBJ1-5; D unclear. CDR1 is MRHNA, CDR2 SNTAGT, per germline. V shed 4 bases and J shed 7 bases, with 11 bases lying between them. The CDR3 is 13 residues long.

This chain joins TRBV19 and TRBJ2-7, with D perhaps given as TRBD1 or TRBD2 (5 bases each). This CDR3 contains 13 residues. The V gene lost 5 bases and the J gene lost 0 bases, with 8 bases spanning the gap. From germline, CDR1 is LNHDA and CDR2 SQIVND (reference sequence). CDR3 residues: CASSPGLSYEQYF. CDR3 coding DNA: TGTGCCAGTAGTCCGGGGCTCTCCTACGAGCAGTACTTC.

CDR3 amino acids: CASSLTGGNYGYTF. Here the CDR3 DNA reads TGTGCCAGCAGTCTGACAGGGGGTAACTATGGCTACACCTTC. V usage is TRBV28 and J usage is TRBJ1-2, with TRBD1 matching over 9 bases. The CDR3 runs to 14 residues. Germline values: CDR1 MDHEN, CDR2 SYDVKM. J lost 1 base, V lost 5 bases, and 2 bases had no gene match.

The chain recombines TRBV9 with TRBJ2-3; maybe TRBD2 (6 bases). This CDR3 has 15 amino acids. Germline-derived CDR1 and CDR2 are SGDLS and YYNGEE. Trimming shortened V by 3 bases and J by 2 bases, and 13 bases separated the two germline ends. This chain's CDR3 is CASSARGGNTDTQYF. CDR3 DNA sequence: TGTGCCAGCAGCGCCCGAGGCGGGAACACAGATACGCAGTATTTT.

CDR3 DNA sequence: TGTGCCAGCAGCTTAGGTTCCCTAGCGAACATTCAGTACTTC. It yields the protein CASSLGSLANIQYF. This rearrangement joins TRBV7-2 to TRBJ2-4; possible D gene TRBD2, 6 bases. Germline V gene sequence: CDR1 SGHTA, CDR2 FQGNSA. V lost 1 base and J lost 7, with 11 bases in between. The CDR3 consists of 14 residues.

DNA of the CDR3: TGCAGCGTTGTCACGGGGGCACGAAACATTCAGTACTTC. Translation gives CSVVTGARNIQYF. The rearrangement joins TRBV29-1 to TRBJ2-4; either TRBD1 or TRBD2 may fit D (6 bases each). V shed 4 bases and J shed 6 bases, with 13 bases lying between them. CDR3 length: 13 residues. Germline loops: CDR1 SQVTM, CDR2 ANQGSEA.

CDR3: CASSLEFGAYEQYF. CDR3 nucleotides: TGTGCCAGCAGCTTAGAGTTCGGAGCCTACGAGCAGTACTTC. The rearrangement uses TRBV7-8 and TRBJ2-7, with D uncertain. Germline assignment: CDR1 SGHVS and CDR2 FQNEAQ. V lost 1 base, J lost 2 bases, and 9 bases lay in between. The CDR3 sequence is 14 residues long.